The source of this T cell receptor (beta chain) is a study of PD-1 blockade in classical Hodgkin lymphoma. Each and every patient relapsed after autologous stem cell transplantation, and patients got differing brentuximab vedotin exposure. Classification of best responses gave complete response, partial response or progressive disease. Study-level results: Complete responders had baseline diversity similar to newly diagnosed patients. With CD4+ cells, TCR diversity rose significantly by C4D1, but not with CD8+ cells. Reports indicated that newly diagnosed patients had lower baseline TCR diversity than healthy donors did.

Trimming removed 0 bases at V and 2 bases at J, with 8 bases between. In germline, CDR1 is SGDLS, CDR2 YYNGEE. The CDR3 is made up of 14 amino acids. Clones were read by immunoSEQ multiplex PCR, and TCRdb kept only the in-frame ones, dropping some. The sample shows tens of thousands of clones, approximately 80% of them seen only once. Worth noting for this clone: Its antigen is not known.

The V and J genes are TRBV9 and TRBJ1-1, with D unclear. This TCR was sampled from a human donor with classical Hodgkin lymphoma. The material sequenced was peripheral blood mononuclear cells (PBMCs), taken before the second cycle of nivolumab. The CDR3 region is CASSVAQVNTEAFF. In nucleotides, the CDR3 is TGTGCCAGCAGCGTAGCCCAAGTTAACACTGAAGCTTTCTTT.